Below, one TCR beta chain is given with its context. This entry belongs to a study of blood T cell repertoires in COVID-19. Study details: The United States, Italy and Spain were the sources of the acute and convalescent COVID-19 samples. From T cells, B-cell-depleted T cells, or PBMCs came the material, which was cDNA or gDNA.

Authors' processing steps: Researchers report that nucleated cell counts were estimated from reference gene primer amplification. TCRdb's copy holds only in-frame clones and misses some; the assay was immunoSEQ multiplex PCR. V, J and clone size derive from that table, while D and trimming were established from the DNA sequence. The sample has about 300,000 clones; 70% to 90% are singletons. Trimming took off 8 bases at V and 4 bases at J, with 14 bases between the two ends. The CDR3 loop spans 13 amino acids. The rearrangement joins TRBV12-3 or TRBV12-4 to TRBJ1-1; D unclear. The source material was peripheral blood. This sequence was found in a man aged 18 to 30 with active or convalescent COVID-19. The CDR3 spells CASGVGWPTEAFF. CDR3 nucleotides: TGTGCCAGCGGAGTTGGTTGGCCCACTGAAGCTTTCTTT.